This T cell receptor (beta chain) was identified during a study of human T cells and chemical hapten exposure. At the level of the study: Patches with 0.01% DPC went on the upper back, and the tests were read at 6 days. Variability of per-sample TCR yields stemmed mainly from small differences in pooled library volume.

Per the germline V gene, CDR1 is SQVTM and CDR2 is ANQGSEA. This CDR3 is built from 14 residues. V dropped 1 base and J dropped 4 bases, with 13 bases sitting between them. Each CDR3 protein gets one entry after TCRdb re-called the RACE reads with MiXCR. This sample has more than 150,000 distinct CDR3 sequences, with around 23% found just once. Sample time point: patch test 3, about 24 weeks after DPC sensitization. Stated treatment: therapeutic diphenylcyclopropenone sensitization with weekly scalp DPC. Patch tests were applied only after blood draws. The TCR originated in a woman in her 40s with alopecia areata. Some clones in this sample may be carry-over from other donors' samples. Source: whole blood, taken in connection with sensitization to the hapten diphenylcyclopropenone (DPC). J is TRBJ2-5 and V is TRBV29-1; a weak D match, TRBD1 (6 bases). The chain's CDR3 is CSVEGTARRETQYF. In DNA form, the CDR3 reads TGCAGCGTTGAAGGGACAGCAAGGCGAGAGACCCAGTACTTC.